The clone carrying this T cell receptor (beta chain) showed up many times. Exclusion of a patient resulted from uncontrolled infection, other autoimmune disease, pregnancy or lactation. Amplified TCR beta CDR3 regions derived from RNA transcripts. First-round RT-PCR of the TCR CDR3 relied on the HTBI primer set. Each CDR3 protein is one row after TCRdb ran MiXCR on the multiplex PCR reads. Among fewer than 250,000 distinct CDR3 sequences listed, about 15% were seen once. These data are taken from a study of T cells in Graves' hyperthyroidism and ophthalmopathy. Per germline, CDR1 GTSNPN and CDR2 SVGIG (reference sequence). V lost 6 bases and J lost 8, with 20 bases in between. The CDR3 has 15 amino acids.

J is TRBJ1-6 and V is TRBV30, with D tentatively TRBD1 (6 bases). The specimen was blood. This clonotype originated in a woman younger than 30 with Graves' ophthalmopathy. The CDR3 nucleotides are TGTGCCTGCATGAAGTTACAGGGTCGGGATTCACCCCTCCACTTT. It yields the protein CACMKLQGRDSPLHF. Filled out from reference TRBV30 and TRBJ1-6, the complete variable domain reads SQTIHQWPATLVQPVGSPLSLECTVEGTSNPNLYWYRQAAGRGLQLLFYSVGIGQISSEVPQNLSASRPQDRQFILSSKKLLLSDSGFYLCACMKLQGRDSPLHFGNGTRLTVT.